The rows below give T cell receptor beta chains drawn from one sample of a study of cytomegalovirus exposure and HLA in healthy donors. Only in-frame clones appear in the TCRdb table, and some are missing; sequencing was by immunoSEQ multiplex PCR. The sample carries 110,000 or so clones, 67% recorded once. The specimen was PBMCs. The receptor source for this set is a young man in good health and CMV-seropositive. Both conserved end residues are part of each CDR3. A D gene is named only where the DNA matches it firmly. The listing skips clone size in some rows; elsewhere it reads once, few, many or a size class.

J gene	D gene	V gene	clone size	CDR3 protein	CDR3 DNA
TRBJ2-5	NA	TRBV19	NA	CASSPLGNWEETQYF	TGTGCCAGTAGTCCCCTGGGAAACTGGGAGGAGACCCAGTACTTC
TRBJ2-7	TRBD1	TRBV15	NA	CATSRILTGAYEQYF	TGTGCCACCAGCAGAATATTGACAGGGGCCTACGAGCAGTACTTC
TRBJ2-2	TRBD1	TRBV5-1	NA	CASSTGRTGGTGELFF	TGCGCCAGCAGCACGGGGAGGACAGGGGGCACCGGGGAGCTGTTTTTT
TRBJ1-4	NA	TRBV10-3	NA	CAISDPGATNEKLFF	TGTGCCATCAGTGATCCAGGGGCAACTAATGAAAAACTGTTTTTT
TRBJ2-1	NA	TRBV4-1	NA	CASSQVSRDWGNEQFF	TGCGCCAGCAGCCAAGTCTCCCGGGACTGGGGGAATGAGCAGTTCTTC
TRBJ2-1	TRBD2	TRBV29-1	NA	CSAGLAGGLYNEQFF	TGCAGCGCAGGACTAGCGGGGGGGCTCTACAATGAGCAGTTCTTC
TRBJ1-4	NA	TRBV2	NA	CASSGTVLNEKLFF	TGTGCCAGCAGTGGGACAGTGCTGAATGAAAAACTGTTTTTT
TRBJ2-5	NA	TRBV10-2	few	CASSERRETQYF	TGCGCCAGCAGTGAGCGTCGTGAGACCCAGTACTTC
TRBJ2-2	TRBD2	TRBV5-1	NA	CASSFSGTSGGYTGELFF	TGCGCCAGCAGCTTTTCCGGGACTAGCGGGGGCTACACCGGGGAGCTGTTTTTT
TRBJ2-5	TRBD1	TRBV5-1	NA	CASSRAGQGMRETQYF	TGCGCCAGCAGCCGGGCGGGACAGGGGATGAGAGAGACCCAGTACTTC
TRBJ2-2	NA	TRBV15	NA	CATSRDRATGELFF	TGTGCCACCAGCAGAGACAGGGCCACCGGGGAGCTGTTTTTT
TRBJ1-6	TRBD1	TRBV28	NA	CASSLLRDREPYNSPLHF	TGTGCCAGCAGTTTACTTCGGGACAGGGAACCCTATAATTCACCCCTCCACTTT
TRBJ2-7	NA	TRBV19	few	CASTPNRAASEQYF	TGTGCCAGTACTCCCAACCGTGCGGCTAGCGAGCAGTACTTC
TRBJ2-1	TRBD2	TRBV7-2	few	CASSRLAGATYNEQFF	TGTGCCAGCAGCCGACTAGCGGGGGCTACCTACAATGAGCAGTTCTTC
TRBJ1-1	NA	TRBV6-5	few	CASSSPSSEAFF	TGTGCCAGCAGTTCCCCCTCCTCTGAAGCTTTCTTT
TRBJ1-4	NA	TRBV5-1	NA	CASSLVQGPFEKLFF	TGCGCCAGCAGCTTGGTTCAGGGGCCATTTGAAAAACTGTTTTTT
TRBJ1-4	NA	TRBV28	few	CASSSRRPGGEKLFF	TGTGCCAGCAGCTCTAGACGGCCGGGAGGCGAAAAACTGTTTTTT
TRBJ1-5	NA	TRBV2	once	CASTRDGGNQPQHF	TGTGCCAGCACCCGAGACGGGGGCAATCAGCCCCAGCATTTT
TRBJ1-5	TRBD1	TRBV4-1	few	CASSQGQGSVSLQPQHF	TGCGCCAGCAGCCAAGGACAGGGGTCCGTTTCGCTCCAGCCCCAGCATTTT
TRBJ1-3	TRBD1	TRBV5-1	NA	CASSDRGASGNTIYF	TGCGCCAGCAGCGACAGGGGCGCCTCTGGAAACACCATATATTTT
TRBJ2-5	NA	TRBV28	NA	CASTEGQKETQYF	TGTGCCAGCACCGAAGGACAGAAAGAGACCCAGTACTTC
TRBJ1-2	NA	TRBV29-1	NA	CSVPKRTGGYTF	TGCAGCGTTCCTAAAAGGACGGGAGGCTACACCTTC
TRBJ1-1	NA	TRBV18	few	CASSTGRSTEAFF	TGTGCCAGCTCAACTGGTAGAAGCACTGAAGCTTTCTTT
TRBJ1-2	NA	TRBV19	NA	CASSRDTDYGYTF	TGTGCCAGTAGCCGGGACACAGATTATGGCTACACCTTC
TRBJ2-7	TRBD1	TRBV5-4	many	CASSYTGGSYEQYF	TGTGCCAGCAGCTATACAGGGGGCTCCTACGAGCAGTACTTC
TRBJ2-6	NA	TRBV28	NA	CASSRQDSGANVLTF	TGTGCCAGCAGTCGACAGGACTCTGGGGCCAACGTCCTGACTTTC
TRBJ2-1	TRBD1	TRBV7-9	few	CASSFVVKQGSYNEQFF	TGTGCCAGCAGCTTCGTCGTTAAACAGGGGTCCTACAATGAGCAGTTCTTC
TRBJ2-1	TRBD2	TRBV29-1	NA	CSVPTLAGRLNRQFF	TGCAGCGTTCCGACGCTAGCGGGGCGCCTGAATCGGCAGTTCTTC
TRBJ2-7	NA	TRBV28	NA	CASRRQEGNYEQYF	TGTGCCAGCAGGCGACAGGAAGGTAACTACGAGCAGTACTTC